What follows are 8 T cell receptor beta chains derived from one specimen sequenced in a study of cytomegalovirus exposure and HLA in healthy donors. Researchers ran the PCR with 60 Vbeta and 13 Jbeta primers. Clones were sequenced by immunoSEQ multiplex PCR, and TCRdb holds only the in-frame ones, with some missing. The sample has tens of thousands of clones, roughly 75% seen once. Sequenced material: PBMCs. The source is a man aged 35 to 55 in good health and CMV-seronegative.

This clone was counted a few times. This rearrangement joins TRBV7-3 to TRBJ1-1, with 7 bases fitting TRBD1. The CDR3 length is 14 residues. The germline CDR1 and CDR2 sequences are SGHTA and FQGTGA. V was pared by 5 bases and J by 3 bases, with 6 bases of the junction left unmatched. The CDR3 nucleotides read TGTGCCAGCAGCCAGCAAGGGGGCTACACTGAAGCTTTCTTT. Encoded protein: CASSQQGGYTEAFF.

This clone was counted only a few times. The J gene is TRBJ1-1, the V gene TRBV5-1, with TRBD1 as a possible D gene (5 bases). Germline assignment: CDR1 SGHRS and CDR2 YFSETQ. This CDR3 contains 11 residues. In DNA, the CDR3 is TGCGCAGTCAGGGCTGGGACTGAAGCTTTCTTT. Protein: CAVRAGTEAFF.

This clone turned up a few times. CDR3 loop: CASSYSGANTEAFF. The CDR3 DNA is TGTGCCAGCAGTTACTCGGGAGCGAACACTGAAGCTTTCTTT. The chain uses TRBV6-5 and TRBJ1-1; D uncertain. Trimming removed 0 bases at V and 1 base at J, with 6 bases between. CDR3 length equals 14 residues. The germline CDR1 and CDR2 sequences are MNHEY and SVGAGI.

The chain combines TRBV5-1 with TRBJ2-3; no firm D call. The germline gives CDR1 SGHRS, CDR2 YFSETQ. The CDR3 contains 13 residues. The V gene lost 1 base and the J gene lost 4 bases, with 7 bases spanning the gap. The CDR3 protein is CASSLRVSDTQYF. CDR3 nucleotide sequence: TGCGCCAGCAGCTTGCGGGTTTCAGATACGCAGTATTTT. Looking up the rest from reference TRBV5-1 and TRBJ2-3 gives the full variable domain: KAGVTQTPRYLIKTRGQQVTLSCSPISGHRSVSWYQQTPGQGLQFLFEYFSETQRNKGNFPGRFSGRQFSNSRSEMNVSTLELGDSALYLCASSLRVSDTQYFGPGTRLTVL.

This clone was recorded many times. The chain is built from TRBV4-1 and TRBJ2-2, with 10 bases that match TRBD1. Looked up from germline, CDR1 is MGHRA and CDR2 is YSYEKL. The junction had 7 bases not matched to a gene; V was cut back by 3 bases and J by 6 bases. The CDR3 is 16 residues long. The CDR3 sequence is CASSHVTGTGAGELFF. The CDR3, as DNA: TGCGCCAGCAGCCATGTGACCGGGACAGGGGCCGGGGAGCTGTTTTTT.

The V gene is TRBV19, the J gene TRBJ1-5; unclear D gene. Trimming removed 2 bases at V and 15 bases at J, with 23 bases between. This CDR3 is built from 15 residues. From germline, CDR1 is LNHDA and CDR2 SQIVND (reference sequence). The DNA of the CDR3 is TGTGCCAGTAGTATATCCCGCACGATGATGCCCCGCGCGCATTTT. Its protein product is CASSISRTMMPRAHF.

This clone showed up just once. CDR3 nucleotides: TGTGCCAGCAGTTTTAGTCGGGATCAGCCCCAGCATTTT. Translated: CASSFSRDQPQHF. This rearrangement joins TRBV28 to TRBJ1-5; D remains ambiguous. V dropped 3 bases and J dropped 5 bases, with 8 bases sitting between them. Germline CDR1 reads MDHEN; CDR2 reads SYDVKM. CDR3 length: 13 amino acids.

The chain links TRBV19 to TRBJ1-4; D is undetermined. Deletions cut 7 bases from V and 5 bases from J, with 14 bases between. The CDR3 sequence is 14 residues long. Germline lookup yields CDR1 LNHDA and CDR2 SQIVND (reference sequence). CDR3 loop: CASTKFPENEKLFF. DNA for the CDR3: TGTGCCAGTACTAAATTTCCCGAGAATGAAAAACTGTTTTTT.